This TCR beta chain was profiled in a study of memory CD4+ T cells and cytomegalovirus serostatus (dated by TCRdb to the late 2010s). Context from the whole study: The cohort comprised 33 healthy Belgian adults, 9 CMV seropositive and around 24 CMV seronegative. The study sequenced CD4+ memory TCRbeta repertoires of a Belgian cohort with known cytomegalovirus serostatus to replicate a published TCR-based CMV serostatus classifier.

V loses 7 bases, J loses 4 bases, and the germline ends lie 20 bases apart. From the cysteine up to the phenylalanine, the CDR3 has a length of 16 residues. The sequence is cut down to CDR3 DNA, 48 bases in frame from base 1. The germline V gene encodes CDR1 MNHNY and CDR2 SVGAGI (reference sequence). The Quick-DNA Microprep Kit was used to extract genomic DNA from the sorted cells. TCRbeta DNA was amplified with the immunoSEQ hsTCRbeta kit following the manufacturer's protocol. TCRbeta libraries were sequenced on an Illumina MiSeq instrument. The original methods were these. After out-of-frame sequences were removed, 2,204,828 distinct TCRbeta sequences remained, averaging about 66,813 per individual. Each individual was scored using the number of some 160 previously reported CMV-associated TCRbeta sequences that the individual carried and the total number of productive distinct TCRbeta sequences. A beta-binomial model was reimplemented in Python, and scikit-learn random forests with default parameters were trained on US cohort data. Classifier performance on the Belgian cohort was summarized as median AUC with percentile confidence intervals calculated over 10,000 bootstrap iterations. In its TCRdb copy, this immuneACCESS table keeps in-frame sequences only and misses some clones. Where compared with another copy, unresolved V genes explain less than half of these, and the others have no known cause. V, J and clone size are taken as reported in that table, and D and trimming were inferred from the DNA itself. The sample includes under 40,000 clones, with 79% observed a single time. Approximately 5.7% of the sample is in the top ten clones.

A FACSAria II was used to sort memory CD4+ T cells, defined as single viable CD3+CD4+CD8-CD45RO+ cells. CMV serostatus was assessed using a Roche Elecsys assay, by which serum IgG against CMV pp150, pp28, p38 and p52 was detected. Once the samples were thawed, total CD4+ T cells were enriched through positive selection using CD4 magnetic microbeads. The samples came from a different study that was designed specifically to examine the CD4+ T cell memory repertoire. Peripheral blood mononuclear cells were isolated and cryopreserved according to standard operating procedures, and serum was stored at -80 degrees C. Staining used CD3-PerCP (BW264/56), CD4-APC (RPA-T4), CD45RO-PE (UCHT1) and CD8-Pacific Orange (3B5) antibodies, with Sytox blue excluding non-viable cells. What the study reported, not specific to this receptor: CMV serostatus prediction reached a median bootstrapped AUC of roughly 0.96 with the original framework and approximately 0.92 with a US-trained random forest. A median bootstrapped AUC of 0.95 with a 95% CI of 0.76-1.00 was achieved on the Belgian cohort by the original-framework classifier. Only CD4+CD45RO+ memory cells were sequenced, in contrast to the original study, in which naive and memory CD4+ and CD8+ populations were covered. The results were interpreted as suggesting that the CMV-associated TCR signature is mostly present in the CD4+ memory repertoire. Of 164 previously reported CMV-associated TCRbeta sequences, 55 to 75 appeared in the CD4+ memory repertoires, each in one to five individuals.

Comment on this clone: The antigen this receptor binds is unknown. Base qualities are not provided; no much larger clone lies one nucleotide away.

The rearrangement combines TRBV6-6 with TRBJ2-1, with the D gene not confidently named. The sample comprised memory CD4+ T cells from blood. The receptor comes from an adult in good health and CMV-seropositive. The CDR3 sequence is CASTYELHGVYNEQFF. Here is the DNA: TGTGCCAGCACCTACGAACTTCATGGGGTATACAATGAGCAGTTCTTC.